This entry is about one T cell receptor beta chain. This clonotype showed up many times. Its antigen is currently not known. One base away there is no much larger clone; base qualities are not given. V loses 2 bases of germline sequence and J loses 7 bases, and the interval between the two ends is 14 bases. The CDR1 and CDR2 encoded by the germline V gene are MGHRA and YSYEKL. The CDR3 runs 14 amino acids, cysteine and phenylalanine included. Just CDR3 DNA is preserved here, 42 bases in frame from base 1. Stable Graves' hyperthyroidism was defined as the absence of progression to ophthalmopathy over 18 months of follow-up. Hyperthyroidism patients were newly diagnosed, had a disease duration of under 2 months, and were aged 18 to 65 years. Any patient with an uncontrolled infection, another autoimmune disease, pregnancy or lactation was excluded. Diagnoses were based on clinical symptoms, serum thyroxine and TRAb, thyroid ultrasound and orbital computed tomography. PBMCs were isolated from roughly 10 ml of fresh peripheral blood by Ficoll-Paque density gradient centrifugation. Total RNA was extracted using Trizol reagent, and RNA quality was assessed on an Agilent 2100 Bioanalyzer.

The data are from a study of T cells in Graves' hyperthyroidism and ophthalmopathy (dated by TCRdb to the late 2010s). General notes on the study: Peripheral blood samples were taken at initial diagnosis, before any treatment was given. The study also compared thyroid tissue and blood T-cell repertoires from 6 or 7 Graves' hyperthyroidism patients. To identify distinguishing TCR V-J signatures, a discovery cohort of 90 to 100 patients was used, comprising fewer than 45 with Graves' ophthalmopathy and 55 to 65 with stable Graves' hyperthyroidism. According to the paper, TCR Vbeta CDR3 sequencing was carried out on some 130 peripheral blood samples, which came from fewer than 50 ophthalmopathy, under 85 hyperthyroidism and roughly 17 progressor patients. After blood sampling, hyperthyroidism patients were treated with methimazole at a starting dose of 30 mg daily, and ophthalmopathy patients were treated with high-dose intravenous methylprednisolone. For training and testing, the 95 to 100 patients in the discovery cohort were randomly divided in a 7:3 ratio. Prospective prediction of ophthalmopathy was tested in an independent validation cohort of 18 to 20 hyperthyroidism patients and approximately 17 patients who later progressed to ophthalmopathy. What the study reported, not specific to this receptor: Sample size was not statistically predetermined, and investigators were not blinded to group allocation. During validation, the model predicted progression to ophthalmopathy a median of about 6.3 months ahead of onset, with almost 71% sensitivity and less than 85% specificity. A 13 V-J signature model separated ophthalmopathy from stable hyperthyroidism, with 87.88% sensitivity and just under 84% specificity in cross-validation and 80%/75% in testing. Most expanded thyroid clonotypes (frequency above 0.001) were also detected in blood, a finding suggesting that blood repertoires may reflect thyroid immune responses.

Amplification of TCR beta CDR3 regions was carried out from RNA transcripts. For the first round of RT-PCR on the TCR CDR3, the HTBI primer set was used together with the Qiagen OneStep RT-PCR kit. A second multiplex PCR round built the libraries, followed by size selection and purification. The libraries were sequenced on an Illumina HiSeq2000 using paired-end 100 bp reads. In the source study's methods: SOAPnuke was used to process the raw data, with reads discarded if the reads contained adapters or uncalled bases, had a mean Phred below 15, or lacked an exact constant-primer or identifier match. High-quality paired reads were merged with COPE v1.2.5, and unique nucleotide sequences were defined as clonotypes. MiTCR v1.1 was used to align the clonotypes against IMGT TRBV, TRBD and TRBJ reference segments. The analysis was restricted to V-J combinations with a frequency above 0.0001, which together covered over 99% of the repertoires. The TCS score was defined as F50 (clonal expansion) divided by E x V (chaos), with BLOSUM62-based TCRdist calculated between CDR3 peptides within each V-J. Welch's t-statistics and random forest reduced roughly 540 V-J features to some 14, which were used in a naive Bayes classifier (R e1071). TCRdb itself trimmed the public reads at Q25 with fastp, ran MiXCR and retained productive beta chains. Identical CDR3 protein sequences are pooled into one entry, listed with their most common genes and DNA. The V and J calls reflect TCRdb's pipeline rather than the authors' work. Here the sample has 500,000 to 550,000 distinct CDR3 sequences; less than 25% occur a single time. About 25% of the sample belongs to the ten largest clones.

Recombination linked TRBV4-1 to TRBJ1-2; the D gene remains uncertain. This TCR was sampled from a man between 18 and 29 years old with Graves' hyperthyroidism. Sequenced sample: blood. Here the CDR3 is given as CASSQHGVGSGYTF. The sequenced DNA is TGCGCCAGCAGCCAACACGGGGTTGGGAGTGGCTACACCTTC.